The source of this TCR beta chain is a study of OX40 agonist ivuxolimab in advanced cancers. Study-level background: Patients treated during dose escalation were battling hepatocellular carcinoma, melanoma, renal cell or head and neck cancer.

Only in-frame clones appear in the TCRdb table, and some are missing; sequencing was by immunoSEQ multiplex PCR. The sample has about 73,000 clones; approximately 90% are singletons. The CDR3 has 14 amino acids. Between the trimmed V and J ends, which lost 3 bases and 5 bases, there was a span of 14 bases. The germline gives CDR1 SGHNT, CDR2 YYREEE (reference sequence). Exclusion of a patient followed from autoimmune disease history or systemic immunosuppression. Blood samples were obtained at baseline, cycle 4 day 1, and cycle 7 day 1. On this clone: The antigen remains unidentified.

The study's findings and limits: CD4+ and CD8+ T cells in blood underwent clonal expansion by week 6 at 0.1 to 3.0 mg/kg.

The sample here was CD4+ or CD8+ T cells sorted from blood, taken in a trial of the OX40 agonist ivuxolimab. The clonotype was recovered from an adult with an advanced solid tumor such as melanoma, head and neck, liver or kidney cancer. This chain uses TRBV5-4 with TRBJ2-5; D may be TRBD2 (7 bases). The CDR3 is CASSYQGRGETQYF. The DNA for the CDR3 is TGTGCCAGCAGCTACCAGGGGCGGGGGGAGACCCAGTACTTC.